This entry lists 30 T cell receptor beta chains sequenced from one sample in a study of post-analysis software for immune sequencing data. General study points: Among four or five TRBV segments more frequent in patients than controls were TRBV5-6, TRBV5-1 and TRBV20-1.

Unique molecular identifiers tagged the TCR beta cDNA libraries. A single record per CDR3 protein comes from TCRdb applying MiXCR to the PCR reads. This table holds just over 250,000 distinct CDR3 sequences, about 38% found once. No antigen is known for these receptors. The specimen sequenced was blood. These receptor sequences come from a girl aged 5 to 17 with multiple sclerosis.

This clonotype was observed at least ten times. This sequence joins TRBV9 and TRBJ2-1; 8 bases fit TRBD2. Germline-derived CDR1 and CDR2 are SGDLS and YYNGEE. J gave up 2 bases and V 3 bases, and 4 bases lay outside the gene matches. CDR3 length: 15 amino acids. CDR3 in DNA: TGTGCCAGCAGCGACGGGGGGGGGACCTACAATGAGCAGTTCTTC. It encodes CASSDGGGTYNEQFF.

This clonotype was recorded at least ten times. Here the CDR3 DNA reads TGCGCCAGCAGCGCCCGGGACCCCAATCGCAATGAGCAGTTCTTC. It codes for CASSARDPNRNEQFF. The chain has TRBV5-1 and TRBJ2-1; D possibly matches TRBD1 or TRBD2 (5 bases each). Germline CDR1 and CDR2: SGHRS and YFSETQ. Trimming removed 4 bases from V and 6 bases from J, with 17 bases in between. This CDR3 spans 15 amino acids.

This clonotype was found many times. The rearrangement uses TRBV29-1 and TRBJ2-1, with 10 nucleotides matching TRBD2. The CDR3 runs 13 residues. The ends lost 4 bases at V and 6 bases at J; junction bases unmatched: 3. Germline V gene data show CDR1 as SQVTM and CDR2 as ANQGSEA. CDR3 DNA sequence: TGCAGCGTTGTTCTAGCGGGAGCCAATGAGCAGTTCTTC. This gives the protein CSVVLAGANEQFF.

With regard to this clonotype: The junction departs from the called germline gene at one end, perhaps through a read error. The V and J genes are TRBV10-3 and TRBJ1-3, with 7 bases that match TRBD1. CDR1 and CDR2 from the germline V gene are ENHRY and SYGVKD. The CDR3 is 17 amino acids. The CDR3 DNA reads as TGTGCCATCAGTGAGTCGGGCAGGGGGTCCTCTGGAGACACCATATATTTT. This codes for CAISESGRGSSGDTIYF.

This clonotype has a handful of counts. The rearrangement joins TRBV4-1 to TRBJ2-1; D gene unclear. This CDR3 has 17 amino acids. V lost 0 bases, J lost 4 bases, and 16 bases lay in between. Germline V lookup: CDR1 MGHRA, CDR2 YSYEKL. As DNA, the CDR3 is TGCGCCAGCAGCCAAGATGTAGAGGTCCCTTTTTACAATGAGCAGTTCTTC. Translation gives CASSQDVEVPFYNEQFF.

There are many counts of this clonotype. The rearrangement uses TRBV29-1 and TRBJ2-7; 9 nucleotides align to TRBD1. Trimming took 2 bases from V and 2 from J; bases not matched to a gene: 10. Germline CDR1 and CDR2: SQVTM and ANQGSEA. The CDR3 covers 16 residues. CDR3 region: CSVETGVWTGAYEQYF. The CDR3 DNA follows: TGCAGCGTTGAAACCGGGGTCTGGACAGGGGCCTACGAGCAGTACTTC.

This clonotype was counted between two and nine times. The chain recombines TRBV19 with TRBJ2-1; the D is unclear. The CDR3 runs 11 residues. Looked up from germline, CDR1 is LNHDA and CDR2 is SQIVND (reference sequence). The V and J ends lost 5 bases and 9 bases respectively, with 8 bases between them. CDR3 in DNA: TGTGCCAGTAGTTCATCCGGTGAGCAGTTCTTC. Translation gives CASSSSGEQFF. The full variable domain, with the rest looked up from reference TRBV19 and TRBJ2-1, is DGGITQSPKYLFRKEGQNVTLSCEQNLNHDAMYWYRQDPGQGLRLIYYSQIVNDFQKGDIAEGYSVSREKKESFPLTVTSAQKNPTAFYLCASSSSGEQFFGPGTRLTVL.

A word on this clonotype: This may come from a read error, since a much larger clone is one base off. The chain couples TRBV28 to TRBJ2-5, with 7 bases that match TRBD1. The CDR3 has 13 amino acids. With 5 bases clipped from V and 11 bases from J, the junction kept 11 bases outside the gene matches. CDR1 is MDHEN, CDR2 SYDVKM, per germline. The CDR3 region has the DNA TGTGCCAGCAGTAACAGGGGTAACAATGAGCAGTACTTC. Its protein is CASSNRGNNEQYF.

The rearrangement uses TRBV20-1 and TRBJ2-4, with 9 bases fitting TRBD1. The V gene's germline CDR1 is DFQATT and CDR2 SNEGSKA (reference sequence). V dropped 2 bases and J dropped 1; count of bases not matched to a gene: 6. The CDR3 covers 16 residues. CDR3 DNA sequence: TGCAGTGCTAGACTGGGACAGGGAATCGCCAAAAACATTCAGTACTTC. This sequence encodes CSARLGQGIAKNIQYF.

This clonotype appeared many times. DNA for the CDR3: TGCAGTGCTACCCCACAGGGGTCGTTTGGCTACACCTTC. This encodes CSATPQGSFGYTF. The chain links TRBV20-1 to TRBJ1-2, with TRBD1 matching 7 bases. This CDR3 is built from 13 residues. V dropped 4 bases and J dropped 7; count of bases not matched to a gene: 9. Germline V gene data show CDR1 as DFQATT and CDR2 as SNEGSKA (reference sequence).

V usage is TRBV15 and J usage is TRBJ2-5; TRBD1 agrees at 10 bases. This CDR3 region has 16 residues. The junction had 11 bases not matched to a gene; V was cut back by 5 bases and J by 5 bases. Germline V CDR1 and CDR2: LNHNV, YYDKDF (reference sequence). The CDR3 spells CATSQGQGGSEETQYF. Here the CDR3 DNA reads TGTGCCACCAGCCAAGGACAGGGGGGGAGTGAGGAGACCCAGTACTTC.

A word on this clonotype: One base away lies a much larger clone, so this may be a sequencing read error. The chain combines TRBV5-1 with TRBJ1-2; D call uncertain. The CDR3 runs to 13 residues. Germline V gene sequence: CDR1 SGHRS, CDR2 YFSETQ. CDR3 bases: TGCGCCAGCAGCTTGGAAGCGACGGGTGGCTTCACCTTC. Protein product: CASSLEATGGFTF. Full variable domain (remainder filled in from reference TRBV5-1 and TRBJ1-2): KAGVTQTPRYLIKTRGQQVTLSCSPISGHRSVSWYQQTPGQGLQFLFEYFSETQRNKGNFPGRFSGRQFSNSRSEMNVSTLELGDSALYLCASSLEATGGFTFGSGTRLTVV.

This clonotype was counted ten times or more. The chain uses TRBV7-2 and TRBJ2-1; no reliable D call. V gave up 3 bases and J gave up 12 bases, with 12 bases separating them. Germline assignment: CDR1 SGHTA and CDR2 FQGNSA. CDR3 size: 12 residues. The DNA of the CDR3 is TGTGCCAGCAGCTTTGAACGGACGGGGCAGTTCTTC. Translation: CASSFERTGQFF.

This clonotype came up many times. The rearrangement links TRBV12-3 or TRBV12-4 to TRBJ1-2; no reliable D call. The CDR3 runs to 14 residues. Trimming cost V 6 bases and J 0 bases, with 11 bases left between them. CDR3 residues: CASSPIKTNYGYTF. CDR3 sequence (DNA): TGTGCCAGCAGCCCAATTAAGACTAACTATGGCTACACCTTC.

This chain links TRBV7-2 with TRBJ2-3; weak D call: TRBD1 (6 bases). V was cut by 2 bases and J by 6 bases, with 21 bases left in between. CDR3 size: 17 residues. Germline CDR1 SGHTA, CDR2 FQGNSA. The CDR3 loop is CASSLTRLMGAADTQYF. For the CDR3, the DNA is TGTGCCAGCAGCTTAACACGATTGATGGGGGCGGCGGATACGCAGTATTTT.

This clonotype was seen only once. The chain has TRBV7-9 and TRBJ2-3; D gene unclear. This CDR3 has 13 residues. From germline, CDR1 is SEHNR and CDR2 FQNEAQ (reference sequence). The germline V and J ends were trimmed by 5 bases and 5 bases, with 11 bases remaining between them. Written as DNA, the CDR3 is TGTGCCAGCAGCCTCCCACCGGTAGATACGCAGTATTTT. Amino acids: CASSLPPVDTQYF.

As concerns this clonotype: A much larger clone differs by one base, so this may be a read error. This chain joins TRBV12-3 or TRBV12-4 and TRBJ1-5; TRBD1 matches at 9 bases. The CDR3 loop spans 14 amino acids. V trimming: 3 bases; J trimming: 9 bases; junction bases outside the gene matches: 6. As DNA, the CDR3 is TGTGCCAGCAGTTTTAAGACAGGGGGAAGGCCCCAGCATTTT. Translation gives CASSFKTGGRPQHF.

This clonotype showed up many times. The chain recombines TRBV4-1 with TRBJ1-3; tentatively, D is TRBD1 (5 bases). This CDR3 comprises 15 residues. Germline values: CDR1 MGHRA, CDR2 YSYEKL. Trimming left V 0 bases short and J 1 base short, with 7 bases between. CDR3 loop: CASSQDRVSGNTIYF. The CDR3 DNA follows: TGCGCCAGCAGCCAAGACAGGGTTTCTGGAAACACCATATATTTT.

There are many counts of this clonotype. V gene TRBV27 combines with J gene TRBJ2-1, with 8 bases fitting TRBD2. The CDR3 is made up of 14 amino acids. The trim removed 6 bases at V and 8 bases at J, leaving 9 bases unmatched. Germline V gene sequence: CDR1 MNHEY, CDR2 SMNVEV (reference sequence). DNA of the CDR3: TGTGCCAGCAGAGCTACGGCGGGGGGCGATGAGCAGTTCTTC. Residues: CASRATAGGDEQFF.

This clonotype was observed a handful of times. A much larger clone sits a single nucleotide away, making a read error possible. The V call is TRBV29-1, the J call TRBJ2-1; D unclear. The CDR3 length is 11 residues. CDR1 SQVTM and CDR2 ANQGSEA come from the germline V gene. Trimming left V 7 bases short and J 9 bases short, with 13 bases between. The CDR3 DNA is TGCAGCGAGACTGGAGAGCGTGAGCAGTTCTTC. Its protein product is CSETGEREQFF.

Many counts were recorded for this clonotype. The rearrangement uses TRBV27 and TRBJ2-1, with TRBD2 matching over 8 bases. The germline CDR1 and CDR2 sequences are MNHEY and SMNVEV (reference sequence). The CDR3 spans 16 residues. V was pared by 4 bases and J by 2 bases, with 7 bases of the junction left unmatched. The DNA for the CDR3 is TGTGCCAGCAGTTATATAGCGGGGCCCACCTACAATGAGCAGTTCTTC. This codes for CASSYIAGPTYNEQFF.

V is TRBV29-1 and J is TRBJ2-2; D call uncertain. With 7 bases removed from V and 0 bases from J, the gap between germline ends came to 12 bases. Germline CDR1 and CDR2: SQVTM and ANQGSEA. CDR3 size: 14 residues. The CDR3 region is CSAAWNTNTGELFF. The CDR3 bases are TGCAGCGCGGCTTGGAATACGAACACCGGGGAGCTGTTTTTT.

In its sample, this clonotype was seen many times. The CDR3 nucleotides read TGCGCCAGCAGTTTCGGACAGACTACTGGGAAAGAGACCCAGTACTTC. Its protein is CASSFGQTTGKETQYF. The chain uses TRBV5-1 and TRBJ2-5; tentatively, D is TRBD1 (6 bases). CDR1 is SGHRS, CDR2 YFSETQ, per germline. This CDR3 contains 16 residues. The V and J ends lost 5 bases and 3 bases respectively, with 20 bases between them.

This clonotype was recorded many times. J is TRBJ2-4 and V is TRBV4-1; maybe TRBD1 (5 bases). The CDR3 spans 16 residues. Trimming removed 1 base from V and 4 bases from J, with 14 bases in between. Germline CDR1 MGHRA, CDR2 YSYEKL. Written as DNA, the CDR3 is TGCGCCAGCAGCCAAGGGCCAGGGTATTCGAAAAACATTCAGTACTTC. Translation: CASSQGPGYSKNIQYF.

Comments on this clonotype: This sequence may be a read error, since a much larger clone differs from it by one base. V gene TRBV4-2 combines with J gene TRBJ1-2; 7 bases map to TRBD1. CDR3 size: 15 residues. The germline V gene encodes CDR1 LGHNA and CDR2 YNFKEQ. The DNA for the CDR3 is TGTGCCAGCCGCCAAGGGGAAGGGGGCAACTATGGCTACACCTTC. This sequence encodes CASRQGEGGNYGYTF.

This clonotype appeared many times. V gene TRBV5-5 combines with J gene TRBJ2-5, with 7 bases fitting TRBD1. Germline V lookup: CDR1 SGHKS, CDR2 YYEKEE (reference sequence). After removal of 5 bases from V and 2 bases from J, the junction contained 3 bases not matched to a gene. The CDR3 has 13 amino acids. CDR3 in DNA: TGTGCCAGCAGTGGGACAGTTCAAGAGACCCAGTACTTC. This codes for CASSGTVQETQYF.

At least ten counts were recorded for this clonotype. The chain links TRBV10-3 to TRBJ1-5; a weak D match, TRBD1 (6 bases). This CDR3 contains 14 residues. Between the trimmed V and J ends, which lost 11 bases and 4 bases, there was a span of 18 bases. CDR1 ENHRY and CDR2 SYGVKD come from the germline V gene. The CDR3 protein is CAGGPGQGNQPQHF. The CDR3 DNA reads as TGTGCCGGGGGGCCGGGCCAGGGGAATCAGCCCCAGCATTTT.

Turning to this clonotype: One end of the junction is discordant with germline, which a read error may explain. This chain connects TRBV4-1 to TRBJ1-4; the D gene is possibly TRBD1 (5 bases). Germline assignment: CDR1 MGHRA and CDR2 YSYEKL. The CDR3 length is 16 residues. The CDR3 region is CASSQDSGATNEKRFF. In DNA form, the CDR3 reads TGCGCCAGCAGCCAAGATAGCGGGGCAACTAATGAAAAACGGTTTTTT.

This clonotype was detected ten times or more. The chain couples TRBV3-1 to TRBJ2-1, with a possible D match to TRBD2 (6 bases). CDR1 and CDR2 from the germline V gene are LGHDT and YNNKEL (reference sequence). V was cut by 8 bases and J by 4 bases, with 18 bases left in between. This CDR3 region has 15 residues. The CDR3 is CASDRGTGGYNEQFF. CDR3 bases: TGTGCCAGCGACCGGGGGACCGGAGGTTACAATGAGCAGTTCTTC.

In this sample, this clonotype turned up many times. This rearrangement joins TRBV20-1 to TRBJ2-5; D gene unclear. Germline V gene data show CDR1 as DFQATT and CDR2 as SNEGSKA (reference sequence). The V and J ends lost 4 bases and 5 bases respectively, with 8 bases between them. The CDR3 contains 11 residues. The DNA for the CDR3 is TGCAGTGCTAAGGGTGGGGAGACCCAGTACTTC. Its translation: CSAKGGETQYF.